This entry features one T cell receptor (beta chain) sequence. Its antigen is unknown. The CDR3 loop spans 11 amino acids. Germline assignment: CDR1 SQVTM and CDR2 ANQGSEA. Unmatched junction bases numbered 2, after V lost 6 bases and J lost 4 bases. This sample was included in a study of cytomegalovirus exposure and HLA in healthy donors. Study-level points and caveats: TCR beta V- and J-gene trimming was later associated with a missense DCLRE1C variant. Accurate predictions that matched the HLA-A and HLA-B alleles of most subjects were reportedly made from TCR beta sequences.

13 Jbeta primers and 60 Vbeta primers were used for the PCR. Libraries were prepared by immunoSEQ multiplex PCR; TCRdb keeps only in-frame clonotypes and omits some of them. This table holds fewer than 200,000 clones, roughly 80% found once. Donors in the study were healthy people who gave bone marrow. Nominal health characterized the donors when sampled, though unrecorded immune exposures were likely. The receptor comes from a woman younger than 35 in good health and CMV-seropositive. Sequenced sample: PBMCs. The genes are TRBV29-1 and TRBJ1-1, with 7 bases that match TRBD1. CDR3: CSVHRGTEAFF. DNA for the CDR3: TGCAGCGTCCACAGGGGCACTGAAGCTTTCTTT.